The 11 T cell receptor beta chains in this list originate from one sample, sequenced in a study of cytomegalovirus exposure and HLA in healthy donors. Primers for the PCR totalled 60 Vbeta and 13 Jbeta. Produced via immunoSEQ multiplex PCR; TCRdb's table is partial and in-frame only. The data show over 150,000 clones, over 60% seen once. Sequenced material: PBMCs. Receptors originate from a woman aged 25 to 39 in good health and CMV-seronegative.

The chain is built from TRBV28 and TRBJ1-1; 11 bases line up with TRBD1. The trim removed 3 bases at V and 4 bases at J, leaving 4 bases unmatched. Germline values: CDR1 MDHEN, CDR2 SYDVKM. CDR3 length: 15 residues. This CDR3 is CASSLGGTGGTEAFF. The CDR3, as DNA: TGTGCCAGCAGTTTGGGAGGGACAGGGGGCACTGAAGCTTTCTTT.

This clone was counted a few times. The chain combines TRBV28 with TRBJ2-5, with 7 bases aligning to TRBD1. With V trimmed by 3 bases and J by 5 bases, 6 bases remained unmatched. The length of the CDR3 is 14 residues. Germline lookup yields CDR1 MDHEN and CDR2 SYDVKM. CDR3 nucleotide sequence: TGTGCCAGCAGTTTTTCCGACAGGGATGAGACCCAGTACTTC. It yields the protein CASSFSDRDETQYF.

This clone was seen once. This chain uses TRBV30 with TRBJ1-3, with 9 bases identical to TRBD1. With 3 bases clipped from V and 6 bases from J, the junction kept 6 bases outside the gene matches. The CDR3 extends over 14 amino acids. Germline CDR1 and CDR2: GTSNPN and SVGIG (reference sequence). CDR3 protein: CAWRRTGAINTIYF. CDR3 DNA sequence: TGTGCCTGGAGAAGGACAGGGGCGATAAACACCATATATTTT. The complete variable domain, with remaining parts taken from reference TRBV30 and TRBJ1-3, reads SQTIHQWPATLVQPVGSPLSLECTVEGTSNPNLYWYRQAAGRGLQLLFYSVGIGQISSEVPQNLSASRPQDRQFILSSKKLLLSDSGFYLCAWRRTGAINTIYFGEGSWLTVV.

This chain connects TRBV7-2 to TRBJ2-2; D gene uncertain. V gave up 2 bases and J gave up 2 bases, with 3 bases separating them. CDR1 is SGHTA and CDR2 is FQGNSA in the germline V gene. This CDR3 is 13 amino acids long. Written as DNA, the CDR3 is TGTGCCAGCAGCTTACCAAACACCGGGGAGCTGTTTTTT. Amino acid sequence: CASSLPNTGELFF.

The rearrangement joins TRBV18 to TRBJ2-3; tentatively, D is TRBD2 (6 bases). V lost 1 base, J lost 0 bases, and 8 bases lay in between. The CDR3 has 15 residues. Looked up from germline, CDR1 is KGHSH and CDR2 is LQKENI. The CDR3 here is CASSPLSGSTDTQYF. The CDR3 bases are TGTGCCAGCTCACCACTCAGCGGGAGCACAGATACGCAGTATTTT.

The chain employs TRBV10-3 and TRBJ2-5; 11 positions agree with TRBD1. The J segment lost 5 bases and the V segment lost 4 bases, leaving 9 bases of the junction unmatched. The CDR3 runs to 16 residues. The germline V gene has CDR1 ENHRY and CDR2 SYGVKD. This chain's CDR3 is CAISGVGTGGLETQYF. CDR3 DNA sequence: TGTGCCATCAGTGGTGTCGGGACAGGGGGTTTGGAGACCCAGTACTTC.

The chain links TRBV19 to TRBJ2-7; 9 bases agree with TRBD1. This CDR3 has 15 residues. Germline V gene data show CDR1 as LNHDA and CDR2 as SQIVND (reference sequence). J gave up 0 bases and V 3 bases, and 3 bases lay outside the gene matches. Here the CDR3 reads CASSIGQGSSYEQYF. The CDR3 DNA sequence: TGTGCCAGTAGTATTGGACAGGGGAGCTCCTACGAGCAGTACTTC.

CDR3 nucleotide sequence: TGTGCCAGCAGCCATGACAGGAGGGAGACCCAGTACTTC. This sequence encodes CASSHDRRETQYF. The chain combines TRBV7-2 with TRBJ2-5; perhaps TRBD1 as D (6 bases). V was cut by 5 bases and J by 5 bases, with 12 bases left in between. CDR1 and CDR2 from the germline V gene are SGHTA and FQGNSA. This CDR3 has 13 residues.

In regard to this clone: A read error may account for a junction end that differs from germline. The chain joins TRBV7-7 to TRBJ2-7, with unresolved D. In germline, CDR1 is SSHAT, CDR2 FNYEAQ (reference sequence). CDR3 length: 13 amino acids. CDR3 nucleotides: TGTGCTAGCAGCCCTTCGGGTGTTGGCGAGCAGTACTTC. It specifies CASSPSGVGEQYF. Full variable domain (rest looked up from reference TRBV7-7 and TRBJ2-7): GAGVSQSPRYKVTKRGQDVTLRCDPISSHATLYWYQQALGQGPEFLTYFNYEAQPDKSGLPSDRFSAERPEGSISTLTIQRTEQRDSAMYRCASSPSGVGEQYFGPGTRLTVT.

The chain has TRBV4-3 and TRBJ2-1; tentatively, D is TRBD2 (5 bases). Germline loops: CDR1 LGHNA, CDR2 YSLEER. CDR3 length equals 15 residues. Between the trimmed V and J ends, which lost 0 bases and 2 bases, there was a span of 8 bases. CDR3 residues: CASSQDPGAYNEQFF. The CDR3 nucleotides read TGCGCCAGCAGCCAAGACCCCGGGGCCTACAATGAGCAGTTCTTC.

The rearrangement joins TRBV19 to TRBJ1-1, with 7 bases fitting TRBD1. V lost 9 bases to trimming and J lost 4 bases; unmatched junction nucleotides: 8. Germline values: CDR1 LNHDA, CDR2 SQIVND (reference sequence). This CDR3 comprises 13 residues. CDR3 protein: CASQPQGFTEAFF. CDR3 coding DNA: TGTGCCAGCCAGCCACAGGGGTTCACTGAAGCTTTCTTT.